The next 16 T cell receptor beta chains were all read from a single sample in a study of OX40 agonist ivuxolimab in advanced cancers. Data came from immunoSEQ multiplex PCR; TCRdb stores just in-frame clones and leaves some out. Here the sample spans 80,000 to 85,000 clones, roughly 80% being singletons. Sequencing was performed on CD4+ or CD8+ T cells sorted from blood, taken in a trial of the OX40 agonist ivuxolimab. These receptors originate from an adult with an advanced solid tumor such as melanoma, head and neck, liver or kidney cancer.

The chain joins TRBV11-2 to TRBJ2-7; TRBD2 agrees at 10 bases. The CDR3 runs 18 residues. V dropped 1 base and J dropped 2; count of bases not matched to a gene: 11. The germline V gene encodes CDR1 SGHAT and CDR2 FQNNGV. The CDR3 protein is CASSLVASGSPTTYEQYF. CDR3 DNA: TGTGCCAGCAGCTTAGTGGCTAGCGGGAGCCCGACCACCTACGAGCAGTACTTC.

As regards this clone: This same CDR3 is encoded by further DNA sequences in the sample. The V call is TRBV28, the J call TRBJ1-5, with D uncertain. V was cut by 4 bases and J by 4 bases, with 5 bases left in between. This CDR3 is 12 amino acids long. From germline, CDR1 is MDHEN and CDR2 SYDVKM. The CDR3 bases are TGTGCCAGCAGTTGGGGAAATCAGCCCCAGCATTTT. It encodes CASSWGNQPQHF. The variable domain in full, completed from reference TRBV28 and TRBJ1-5, reads DVKVTQSSRYLVKRTGEKVFLECVQDMDHENMFWYRQDPGLGLRLIYFSYDVKMKEKGDIPEGYSVSREKKERFSLILESASTNQTSMYLCASSWGNQPQHFGDGTRLSIL.

CDR3 loop: CASKQGRETQYF. Here the CDR3 DNA reads TGTGCCAGCAAGCAGGGCAGGGAGACCCAGTACTTC. This chain uses TRBV28 with TRBJ2-5, with a tentative D call TRBD1 (5 bases). There are 12 residues in the CDR3. Germline assignment: CDR1 MDHEN and CDR2 SYDVKM. With 7 bases removed from V and 5 bases from J, the gap between germline ends came to 11 bases.

The gene calls are TRBV6-6 and TRBJ1-4, with unresolved D. The V end lost 10 bases, the J end lost 7 bases, and 13 bases lay between the germline ends. The CDR3 is 12 amino acids. The germline V gene encodes CDR1 MNHNY and CDR2 SVGAGI (reference sequence). The CDR3 spells CATLPEGEKLFF. For the CDR3, the DNA is TGTGCCACCCTCCCAGAAGGTGAAAAACTGTTTTTT.

The V and J genes are TRBV2 and TRBJ2-4, with D maybe TRBD2 (6 bases). The CDR3 totals 16 residues. The V end was cut by 0 bases, the J end by 9 bases, with 18 bases between. Looked up from germline, CDR1 is SNHLY and CDR2 is FYNNEI. The CDR3, as DNA: TGTGCCAGCAGTGAAGCGAGGTCAGGAGGGGTGGGCATTCAGTACTTC. This translates into CASSEARSGGVGIQYF.

V usage is TRBV7-9 and J usage is TRBJ1-2, with 7 bases matching TRBD1. V lost 5 bases and J lost 5; bases outside the gene matches: 8. This CDR3 is built from 14 residues. CDR1 SEHNR and CDR2 FQNEAQ come from the germline V gene (reference sequence). The CDR3 sequence: CASSPGGGGYGYTF. The CDR3 coding sequence is TGTGCCAGCAGCCCAGGGGGGGGTGGTTATGGCTACACCTTC.

The chain has TRBV2 and TRBJ2-3; D is perhaps TRBD1 (6 bases). This CDR3 comprises 15 residues. Germline CDR1 SNHLY, CDR2 FYNNEI. Trimming took off 2 bases at V and 1 base at J, with 10 bases between the two ends. The CDR3 loop is CASSEQGPGTDTQYF. CDR3 coding DNA: TGTGCCAGCAGTGAACAGGGGCCCGGCACAGATACGCAGTATTTT. The full variable domain, completed using reference TRBV2 and TRBJ2-3, is EPEVTQTPSHQVTQMGQEVILRCVPISNHLYFYWYRQILGQKVEFLVSFYNNEISEKSEIFDDQFSVERPDGSNFTLKIRSTKLEDSAMYFCASSEQGPGTDTQYFGPGTRLTVL.

This chain connects TRBV5-5 to TRBJ2-5; D call uncertain. Trimming pared 4 bases from V and 2 bases from J, leaving 9 bases between. This CDR3 is 13 amino acids long. CDR1 is SGHKS, CDR2 YYEKEE, per germline (reference sequence). The CDR3 DNA reads as TGTGCCAGCAGCGTGACCCCACAAGAGACCCAGTACTTC. Translating gives CASSVTPQETQYF.

The V call is TRBV19, the J call TRBJ2-1; D remains unclear. CDR1 LNHDA and CDR2 SQIVND come from the germline V gene (reference sequence). Trimming shortened V by 1 base and J by 1 base, and 11 bases separated the two germline ends. CDR3 length: 16 residues. The CDR3 reads CASSIVTLGSYNEQFF. In DNA form, the CDR3 reads TGTGCCAGTAGTATAGTTACCCTGGGGTCCTACAATGAGCAGTTCTTC.

This clone was seen once. The V gene is TRBV11-2, the J gene TRBJ2-5; either TRBD1 or TRBD2 may supply D (5 bases each). V was trimmed by 3 bases and J by 5 bases, leaving 13 bases between them. The CDR3 is 14 residues long. Germline V gene sequence: CDR1 SGHAT, CDR2 FQNNGV. The chain's CDR3 is CASSFRDPQETQYF. In DNA form, the CDR3 reads TGTGCCAGCAGCTTCCGGGACCCCCAGGAGACCCAGTACTTC. Supplemented by reference TRBV11-2 and TRBJ2-5, the full variable domain reads EAGVAQSPRYKIIEKRQSVAFWCNPISGHATLYWYQQILGQGPKLLIQFQNNGVVDDSQLPKDRFSAERLKGVDSTLKIQPAKLEDSAVYLCASSFRDPQETQYFGPGTRLLVL.

This chain links TRBV28 with TRBJ1-1; tentatively, D is TRBD1 (5 bases). The length of the CDR3 is 14 residues. Germline CDR1 MDHEN, CDR2 SYDVKM. With 2 bases removed from V and 1 base from J, the gap between germline ends came to 8 bases. CDR3 coding DNA: TGTGCCAGCAGTTTACAGGGAGGGAACACTGAAGCTTTCTTT. It encodes CASSLQGGNTEAFF. The full variable domain, completed using reference TRBV28 and TRBJ1-1, is DVKVTQSSRYLVKRTGEKVFLECVQDMDHENMFWYRQDPGLGLRLIYFSYDVKMKEKGDIPEGYSVSREKKERFSLILESASTNQTSMYLCASSLQGGNTEAFFGQGTRLTVV.

This chain connects TRBV9 to TRBJ1-1; 8 bases agree with TRBD1. This CDR3 comprises 22 residues. The J segment lost 3 bases and the V segment lost 0 bases, leaving 25 bases of the junction unmatched. Germline assignment: CDR1 SGDLS and CDR2 YYNGEE. CDR3 coding DNA: TGTGCCAGCAGCGTAGTTAATTCTTGGCGGACAGGGTATTCGGTCGGGGACACTGAAGCTTTCTTT. Encoded protein: CASSVVNSWRTGYSVGDTEAFF. The full variable domain, rest sourced from reference TRBV9 and TRBJ1-1, is DSGVTQTPKHLITATGQRVTLRCSPRSGDLSVYWYQQSLDQGLQFLIQYYNGEERAKGNILERFSAQQFPDLHSELNLSSLELGDSALYFCASSVVNSWRTGYSVGDTEAFFGQGTRLTVV.

The chain couples TRBV5-6 to TRBJ1-5; 7 nucleotides match TRBD1. After removal of 0 bases from V and 7 bases from J, the junction contained 4 bases not matched to a gene. The CDR3 sequence is 14 residues long. Germline V CDR1 and CDR2: SGHDT, YYEEEE. CDR3 bases: TGTGCCAGCAGCTTGGGAGAGGGGGCCCAGCCCCAGCATTTT. Translating gives CASSLGEGAQPQHF.

This chain links TRBV21-1 with TRBJ2-7. TRBV21-1 is recorded as a pseudogene. This CDR3 has 12 residues. The CDR3 coding sequence is TGTGCCTGCTACGGAAAGGGTTACGAGCAGTACGTC. Protein product: CACYGKGYEQYV.

This rearrangement joins TRBV7-9 to TRBJ2-1, with 14 nucleotides matching TRBD2. Germline V CDR1 and CDR2: SEHNR, FQNEAQ (reference sequence). Trimming removed 5 bases from V and 0 bases from J; junction bases left unmatched: 3. The CDR3 runs to 17 residues. CDR3 in amino acids: CASSPGTSGSSYNEQFF. The CDR3 DNA reads as TGTGCCAGCAGCCCGGGGACTAGCGGGAGCTCCTACAATGAGCAGTTCTTC.

The chain carries TRBV9 and TRBJ2-3; D not certain. V lost 1 base and J lost 5, with 11 bases in between. Germline V CDR1 and CDR2: SGDLS, YYNGEE. This CDR3 is built from 14 residues. CDR3 in amino acids: CASSVWGGEDTQYF. CDR3 in DNA: TGTGCCAGCAGCGTATGGGGTGGGGAAGATACGCAGTATTTT.